The 30 T cell receptor beta chains below were found in one sample sequenced in a study of T cells in localized non-small cell lung cancer. The method was immunoSEQ multiplex PCR; TCRdb's version includes in-frame clones alone and lacks a portion of them. The repertoire includes just under 80,000 clones, 80% of them detected once, and more than 9% sits in the top ten. This specimen was peripheral blood, taken before any cancer treatment. The receptors shown here come from an older female donor with stage I lung adenocarcinoma.

V usage is TRBV4-3 and J usage is TRBJ2-1, with TRBD2 as a possible D gene (5 bases). Germline V lookup: CDR1 LGHNA, CDR2 YSLEER. V lost 2 bases to trimming and J lost 5 bases, with 13 bases between them. CDR3 length: 15 amino acids. CDR3: CASSQNPGSHNEQFF. The DNA of the CDR3 is TGCGCCAGCAGCCAAAACCCGGGGTCCCACAATGAGCAGTTCTTC.

The chain links TRBV5-1 to TRBJ2-7, with 12 nucleotides matching TRBD2. V lost 5 bases and J lost 4; bases outside the gene matches: 7. Germline values: CDR1 SGHRS, CDR2 YFSETQ. The CDR3 has 15 amino acids. Here the CDR3 reads CASRSTSGGLYEQYF. The CDR3 DNA sequence: TGCGCCAGCAGATCGACTAGCGGGGGACTTTACGAGCAGTACTTC.

This chain uses TRBV6-1 with TRBJ1-1; D gene ambiguous. Germline V CDR1 and CDR2: MNHNS, SASEGT. Trimming cost V 6 bases and J 0 bases, with 8 bases left between them. This CDR3 is built from 13 residues. CDR3: CASRVQVNTEAFF. The CDR3 DNA reads TGTGCCAGCAGGGTCCAGGTGAACACTGAAGCTTTCTTT.

In its sample, this clone was seen once. J is TRBJ2-1 and V is TRBV7-3; D uncertain. The CDR3 totals 13 residues. Trimming left V 4 bases short and J 7 bases short, with 11 bases between. Germline lookup yields CDR1 SGHTA and CDR2 FQGTGA. In DNA, the CDR3 is TGTGCCAGCAGCTCCCTCCCCTGGAATGAGCAGTTCTTC. It is translated as CASSSLPWNEQFF.

This clone appeared a few times. The chain couples TRBV7-8 to TRBJ2-3; D remains ambiguous. CDR1 and CDR2 from the germline V gene are SGHVS and FQNEAQ. The CDR3 runs to 13 residues. V lost 4 bases and J 2 bases, leaving 7 bases between the germline ends. The CDR3 coding sequence is TGTGCCAGCAGCTCTACCACCACAGATACGCAGTATTTT. Amino acids: CASSSTTTDTQYF.

Points on this clone: Mismatch with germline at one junction end may stem from a read error. The chain uses TRBV6-1 and TRBJ2-1; D gene unclear. The V gene's germline CDR1 is MNHNS and CDR2 SASEGT. The CDR3 contains 11 residues. The CDR3 DNA sequence: TGTGCCAGCACGACCGCCGGCCCCTCGGTCTTC. This gives the protein CASTTAGPSVF.

The rearrangement joins TRBV7-2 to TRBJ2-2; D may be TRBD2 (6 bases). Germline V gene lookup returns CDR1 SGHTA and CDR2 FQGNSA. Trimming took 0 bases from V and 2 from J, leaving 10 bases between them. The CDR3 is made up of 16 amino acids. CDR3 residues: CASSLAPGANTGELFF. Here the CDR3 DNA reads TGTGCCAGCAGCTTAGCCCCGGGAGCTAACACCGGGGAGCTGTTTTTT.

This clone has a handful of counts. The chain has TRBV29-1 and TRBJ1-2, with D hard to call. The CDR3 totals 13 residues. CDR1 is SQVTM and CDR2 is ANQGSEA in the germline V gene. Trimming took 5 bases from V and 9 from J, leaving 19 bases between them. The CDR3 sequence is CSVSPRASVRYTF. As DNA, the CDR3 is TGCAGCGTTTCCCCACGGGCTTCGGTGCGCTACACCTTC.

V usage is TRBV30 and J usage is TRBJ1-2; D is possibly TRBD1 (6 bases). Trimming removed 0 bases from V and 5 bases from J, with 13 bases in between. Germline V gives CDR1 GTSNPN, CDR2 SVGIG (reference sequence). The CDR3 has 14 residues. The CDR3 region has the DNA TGTGCCTGGAGTGTGGGGGGCGCGGAGTATGGCTACACCTTC. This translates into CAWSVGGAEYGYTF. Based on the CDR3 plus reference TRBV30 and TRBJ1-2, the full variable domain is SQTIHQWPATLVQPVGSPLSLECTVEGTSNPNLYWYRQAAGRGLQLLFYSVGIGQISSEVPQNLSASRPQDRQFILSSKKLLLSDSGFYLCAWSVGGAEYGYTFGSGTRLTVV.

This clone was recorded only once. The rearrangement joins TRBV15 to TRBJ1-2; perhaps TRBD1 as D (5 bases). V was shortened by 3 bases and J by 4 bases, with 15 bases between the two germline ends. The germline V gene encodes CDR1 LNHNV and CDR2 YYDKDF (reference sequence). The CDR3 loop spans 15 amino acids. DNA of the CDR3: TGTGCCACCAGCAGCCTGGCAGGGAAGAGCTATGGCTACACCTTC. It yields the protein CATSSLAGKSYGYTF.

V usage is TRBV10-3 and J usage is TRBJ2-1; D gene uncertain. Germline loops: CDR1 ENHRY, CDR2 SYGVKD. This CDR3 spans 11 amino acids. V dropped 1 base and J dropped 8 bases, with 3 bases sitting between them. CDR3: CAISEFDEQFF. Written as DNA, the CDR3 is TGTGCCATCAGTGAGTTCGATGAGCAGTTCTTC.

This clone was counted a few times. The chain uses TRBV27 and TRBJ1-5, with D tentatively TRBD1 (5 bases). This CDR3 is 14 amino acids long. Germline values: CDR1 MNHEY, CDR2 SMNVEV (reference sequence). The ends were cut back, 3 bases at V and 8 bases at J, with 14 bases in the middle. Written as DNA, the CDR3 is TGTGCCAGCAGTTTTAACGGGGCGCGGGAGCCCCAGCATTTT. Translated, it gives CASSFNGAREPQHF.

V and J are TRBV4-1 and TRBJ1-4; a possible D gene is TRBD1 (5 bases). Deletions cut 0 bases from V and 3 bases from J, with 8 bases between. The length of the CDR3 is 15 residues. Germline V gene data show CDR1 as MGHRA and CDR2 as YSYEKL. The CDR3 nucleotides are TGCGCCAGCAGCCAAGACAGGGTCTCTAATGAAAAACTGTTTTTT. Residues: CASSQDRVSNEKLFF.

This rearrangement joins TRBV29-1 to TRBJ2-1; 11 bases line up with TRBD2. V dropped 7 bases and J dropped 7; count of bases not matched to a gene: 9. The CDR3 runs 14 residues. Germline V gene lookup returns CDR1 SQVTM and CDR2 ANQGSEA. The CDR3 DNA reads TGCAGCGCCGGAGTCCGACTAGCGGGAAATGAGCAGTTCTTC. Its protein is CSAGVRLAGNEQFF.

In this sample, this clone turned up once. V usage is TRBV28 and J usage is TRBJ1-5; no definite D call. Germline CDR1 is MDHEN and CDR2 is SYDVKM. This CDR3 is built from 16 residues. The V end was cut by 2 bases, the J end by 4 bases, with 15 bases between. The chain's CDR3 is CASSLAQGRLNQPQHF. As DNA, the CDR3 is TGTGCCAGCAGTTTAGCACAAGGGAGATTGAATCAGCCCCAGCATTTT.

The J gene is TRBJ2-3, the V gene TRBV6-5; 9 bases map to TRBD2. This CDR3 has 15 residues. The V and J ends lost 5 bases and 1 base, in that order; junction bases with no gene match: 4. Germline loops: CDR1 MNHEY, CDR2 SVGAGI. The CDR3 nucleotides read TGTGCCAGCAGTCGAGCGGGAGGAGGCACAGATACGCAGTATTTT. Its protein product is CASSRAGGGTDTQYF.

This clone was seen a handful of times. The chain links TRBV4-3 to TRBJ1-2; weak D call: TRBD1 (6 bases). The germline gives CDR1 LGHNA, CDR2 YSLEER. The germline V and J ends were trimmed by 3 bases and 4 bases, with 15 bases remaining between them. The CDR3 has 15 amino acids. In DNA, the CDR3 is TGCGCCAGCAGCCAGGACTCCACAGGGATCTATGGCTACACCTTC. Its protein product is CASSQDSTGIYGYTF.

J is TRBJ2-5 and V is TRBV20-1, with D perhaps matching TRBD2 (5 bases). From germline, CDR1 is DFQATT and CDR2 SNEGSKA (reference sequence). CDR3 length equals 11 residues. The germline V and J ends were trimmed by 4 bases and 5 bases, with 8 bases remaining between them. The CDR3 nucleotides are TGCAGTGCTATCAGAGGGGAGACCCAGTACTTC. It encodes CSAIRGETQYF.

This clone came up once. The gene calls are TRBV6-6 and TRBJ1-4; D not resolved. The CDR3 is 15 amino acids. V lost 5 bases to trimming and J lost 3 bases, with 13 bases between them. The V gene's germline CDR1 is MNHNY and CDR2 SVGAGI (reference sequence). The CDR3 nucleotides are TGTGCCAGCAGTCAGAGACGAGGCGCTAATGAAAAACTGTTTTTT. It specifies CASSQRRGANEKLFF.

This sequence joins TRBV19 and TRBJ2-7, with TRBD1 matching 10 bases. CDR3 size: 19 residues. The germline V gene has CDR1 LNHDA and CDR2 SQIVND (reference sequence). The V and J ends lost 0 bases and 2 bases, in that order; junction bases with no gene match: 13. This CDR3 reads CASSIDLSVTGGPTYEQYF. The DNA of the CDR3 is TGTGCCAGTAGTATAGATCTATCGGTGACAGGGGGCCCCACCTACGAGCAGTACTTC.

The J gene is TRBJ2-5, the V gene TRBV5-6; a possible D gene is TRBD1 (5 bases). Trimming took off 4 bases at V and 5 bases at J, with 15 bases between the two ends. Germline values: CDR1 SGHDT, CDR2 YYEEEE. There are 14 residues in the CDR3. The CDR3 sequence: CASSNDPQGETQYF. Written as DNA, the CDR3 is TGTGCCAGCAGCAATGACCCCCAGGGCGAGACCCAGTACTTC.

This clone was seen a few times. This chain uses TRBV5-1 with TRBJ2-3, with D possibly being TRBD2 (5 bases). Trimming stripped 4 bases from V and 3 bases from J, with 18 bases between. The germline CDR1 and CDR2 sequences are SGHRS and YFSETQ. This CDR3 spans 16 amino acids. The CDR3 protein is CASSPAPGIGTDTQYF. For the CDR3, the DNA is TGCGCCAGCAGCCCCGCCCCGGGAATAGGGACAGATACGCAGTATTTT. The full variable domain, its missing parts supplied by reference TRBV5-1 and TRBJ2-3, is KAGVTQTPRYLIKTRGQQVTLSCSPISGHRSVSWYQQTPGQGLQFLFEYFSETQRNKGNFPGRFSGRQFSNSRSEMNVSTLELGDSALYLCASSPAPGIGTDTQYFGPGTRLTVL.

This sequence joins TRBV15 and TRBJ2-7, with D uncertain. This CDR3 spans 13 amino acids. V lost 5 bases and J 3 bases, leaving 11 bases between the germline ends. Germline-derived CDR1 and CDR2 are LNHNV and YYDKDF (reference sequence). CDR3 in amino acids: CATSPAWDYEQYF. The CDR3 bases are TGTGCCACCAGCCCCGCGTGGGACTACGAGCAGTACTTC.

The rearrangement joins TRBV30 to TRBJ1-5, with 7 bases matching TRBD1. This CDR3 has 14 amino acids. The germline V gene has CDR1 GTSNPN and CDR2 SVGIG (reference sequence). The V segment lost 6 bases and the J segment 4 bases; nucleotides outside the gene matches: 9. CDR3 bases: TGTGCCTGTAAGGACAGGCAGAGGAATCAGCCCCAGCATTTT. Encoded protein: CACKDRQRNQPQHF.

The genes are TRBV4-3 and TRBJ2-2, with D hard to call. V was trimmed by 3 bases and J by 3 bases, leaving 8 bases between them. Germline V gene lookup returns CDR1 LGHNA and CDR2 YSLEER. There are 14 residues in the CDR3. DNA of the CDR3: TGCGCCAGCAGCCACGACTGGGACACCGGGGAGCTGTTTTTT. Its translation is CASSHDWDTGELFF.

This rearrangement joins TRBV30 to TRBJ2-3; 7 bases are a match to TRBD2. J was trimmed by 2 bases and V by 5 bases; bases with no gene match: 4. Germline assignment: CDR1 GTSNPN and CDR2 SVGIG (reference sequence). This CDR3 region has 13 residues. CDR3 coding DNA: TGTGCCTGGGGCGGGGGTTCCACAGATACGCAGTATTTT. It translates to CAWGGGSTDTQYF.

The rearrangement links TRBV7-3 to TRBJ2-5, with a possible D match to TRBD2 (6 bases). Germline CDR1 reads SGHTA; CDR2 reads FQGTGA. Trimming shortened V by 2 bases and J by 4 bases, and 11 bases separated the two germline ends. This CDR3 is 14 amino acids long. CDR3 loop: CASSLETRIETQYF. The CDR3 DNA sequence: TGTGCCAGCAGCTTAGAGACTAGAATAGAGACCCAGTACTTC.

This rearrangement joins TRBV6-5 to TRBJ1-2, with 7 bases identical to TRBD1. V lost 2 bases to trimming and J lost 2 bases; unmatched junction nucleotides: 2. Germline V lookup: CDR1 MNHEY, CDR2 SVGAGI. The CDR3 is made up of 14 amino acids. CDR3 DNA sequence: TGTGCCAGCAGTTACGCGGGACAGAACTATGGCTACACCTTC. It codes for CASSYAGQNYGYTF.

V gene TRBV15 combines with J gene TRBJ2-3; D is uncertain. With 1 base removed from V and 2 bases from J, the gap between germline ends came to 10 bases. Looked up from germline, CDR1 is LNHNV and CDR2 is YYDKDF (reference sequence). This CDR3 has 15 residues. CDR3 protein: CATSRGLVPTDTQYF. CDR3 coding DNA: TGTGCCACCAGCAGAGGGCTAGTCCCCACAGATACGCAGTATTTT.

This clone was observed a few times. The V gene is TRBV7-2, the J gene TRBJ1-3, with TRBD1 matching over 7 bases. Germline V gene data show CDR1 as SGHTA and CDR2 as FQGNSA. Trimming cost V 5 bases and J 0 bases; bases outside gene matches: 10. The CDR3 runs 17 residues. The DNA for the CDR3 is TGTGCCAGCAGCGTCACCTCAGGGGGAATCTCTGGAAACACCATATATTTT. Protein sequence: CASSVTSGGISGNTIYF.